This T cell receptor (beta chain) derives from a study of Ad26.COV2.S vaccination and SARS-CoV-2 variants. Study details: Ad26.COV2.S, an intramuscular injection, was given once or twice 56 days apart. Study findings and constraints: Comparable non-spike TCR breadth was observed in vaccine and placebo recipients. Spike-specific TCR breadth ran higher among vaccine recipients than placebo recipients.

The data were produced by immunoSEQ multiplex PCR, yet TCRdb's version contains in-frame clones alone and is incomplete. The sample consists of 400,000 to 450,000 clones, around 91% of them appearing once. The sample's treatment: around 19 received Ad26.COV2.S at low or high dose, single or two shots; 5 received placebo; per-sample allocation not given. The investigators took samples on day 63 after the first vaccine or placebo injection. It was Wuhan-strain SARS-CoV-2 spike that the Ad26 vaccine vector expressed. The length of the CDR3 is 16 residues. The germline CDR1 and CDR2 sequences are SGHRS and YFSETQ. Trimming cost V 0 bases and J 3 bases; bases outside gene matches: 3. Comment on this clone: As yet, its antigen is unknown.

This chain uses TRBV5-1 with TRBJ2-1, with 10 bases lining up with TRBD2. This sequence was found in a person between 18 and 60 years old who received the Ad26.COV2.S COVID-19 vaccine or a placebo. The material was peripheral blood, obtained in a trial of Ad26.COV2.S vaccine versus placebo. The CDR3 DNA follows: TGCGCCAGCAGCTTGGGGCTAGCGGGAGACTACAATGAGCAGTTCTTC. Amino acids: CASSLGLAGDYNEQFF.